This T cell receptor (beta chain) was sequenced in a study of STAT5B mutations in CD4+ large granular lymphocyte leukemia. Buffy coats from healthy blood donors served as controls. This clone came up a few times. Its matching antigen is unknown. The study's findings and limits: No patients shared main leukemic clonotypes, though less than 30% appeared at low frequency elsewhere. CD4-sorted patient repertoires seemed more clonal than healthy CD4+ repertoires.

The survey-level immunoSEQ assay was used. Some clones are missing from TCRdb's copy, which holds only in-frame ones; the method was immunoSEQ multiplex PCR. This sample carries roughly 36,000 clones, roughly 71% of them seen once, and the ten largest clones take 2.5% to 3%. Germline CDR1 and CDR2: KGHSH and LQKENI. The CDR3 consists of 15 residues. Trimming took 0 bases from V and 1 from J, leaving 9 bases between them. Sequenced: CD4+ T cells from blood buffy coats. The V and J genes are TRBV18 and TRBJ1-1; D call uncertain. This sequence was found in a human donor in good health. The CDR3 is CASSPPSARNTEAFF. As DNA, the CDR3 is TGTGCCAGCTCACCACCTTCGGCCAGGAACACTGAAGCTTTCTTT.